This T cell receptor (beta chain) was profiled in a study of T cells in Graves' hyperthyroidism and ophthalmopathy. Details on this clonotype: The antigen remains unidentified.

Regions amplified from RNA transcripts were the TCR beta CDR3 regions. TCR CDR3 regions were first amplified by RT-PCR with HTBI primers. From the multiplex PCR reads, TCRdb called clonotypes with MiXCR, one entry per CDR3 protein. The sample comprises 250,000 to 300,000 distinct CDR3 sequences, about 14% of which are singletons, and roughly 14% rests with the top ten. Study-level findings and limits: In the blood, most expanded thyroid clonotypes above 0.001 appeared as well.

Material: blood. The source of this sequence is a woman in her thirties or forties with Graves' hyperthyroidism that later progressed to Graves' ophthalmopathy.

The CDR3 region is CASSVGTSGSKRDNEQFF. Here the CDR3 DNA reads TGTGCCAGCAGTGTGGGGACTAGCGGGAGTAAGAGGGACAATGAGCAGTTCTTC. V is TRBV25-1 and J is TRBJ2-1; 14 positions match TRBD2. After removal of 4 bases from V and 5 bases from J, the junction contained 10 bases not matched to a gene. The CDR3 totals 18 residues. The germline V gene has CDR1 MGHDK and CDR2 SYGVNS. Together with reference TRBV25-1 and TRBJ2-1, the CDR3 gives the full variable domain: EADIYQTPRYLVIGTGKKITLECSQTMGHDKMYWYQQDPGMELHLIHYSYGVNSTEKGDLSSESTVSRIRTEHFPLTLESARPSHTSQYLCASSVGTSGSKRDNEQFFGPGTRLTVL.